These 19 T cell receptor beta chains originate from one sample sequenced in a study of T cells in localized non-small cell lung cancer. TCRdb's copy holds only in-frame clones and misses some; the assay was immunoSEQ multiplex PCR. The table has 1,500 to 2,000 clones, more than 25% seen once. The starting material was normal lung tissue next to the tumor, obtained before any cancer treatment. These TCRs come from a male donor at least 60 years old with stage I squamous cell lung carcinoma.

Judged by abundance, this clone is medium-sized. The J gene is TRBJ2-2, the V gene TRBV11-3; TRBD2 matches 12 bases. V shed 5 bases and J 6 bases; nucleotides not matched to a gene: 4. Germline V CDR1 and CDR2: SGHNT, YENEEA. The CDR3 covers 15 residues. The CDR3, as DNA: TGTGCCAGCAGCCGACTAGCGGGAGAGGCCGGGGAGCTGTTTTTT. It codes for CASSRLAGEAGELFF.

This clone was counted a few times. The V gene is TRBV9, the J gene TRBJ2-4; D tentatively reads TRBD1 or TRBD2 (6 bases each). CDR1 and CDR2 from the germline V gene are SGDLS and YYNGEE. The CDR3 has 14 residues. Trimming shortened V by 0 bases and J by 8 bases, and 12 bases separated the two germline ends. This CDR3 is CASSVGTGRYIQYF. As DNA, the CDR3 is TGTGCCAGCAGCGTAGGAACAGGGAGGTACATTCAGTACTTC.

V gene TRBV11-3 combines with J gene TRBJ2-1, with TRBD2 matching over 12 bases. This CDR3 spans 19 amino acids. V was pared by 4 bases and J by 0 bases, with 10 bases of the junction left unmatched. Germline-derived CDR1 and CDR2 are SGHNT and YENEEA. The CDR3 is CASSSKAPGLAGSYNEQFF. CDR3 sequence (DNA): TGTGCCAGCAGCTCTAAGGCACCGGGACTAGCGGGCTCCTACAATGAGCAGTTCTTC. Combining the CDR3 with reference TRBV11-3 and TRBJ2-1 gives the whole variable domain EAGVVQSPRYKIIEKKQPVAFWCNPISGHNTLYWYLQNLGQGPELLIRYENEEAVDDSQLPKDRFSAERLKGVDSTLKIQPAELGDSAVYLCASSSKAPGLAGSYNEQFFGPGTRLTVL.

This clone is categorized as medium-sized. V usage is TRBV11-3 and J usage is TRBJ1-1; D may be TRBD1 (6 bases). Trimming took off 0 bases at V and 8 bases at J, with 13 bases between the two ends. The CDR3 spans 14 residues. Germline-derived CDR1 and CDR2 are SGHNT and YENEEA. The CDR3 spells CASSLERGHPEAFF. In DNA form, the CDR3 reads TGTGCCAGCAGCTTAGAGCGGGGGCACCCAGAAGCTTTCTTT.

This clone has more than one count but fewer than ten. The rearrangement uses TRBV11-3 and TRBJ1-4; 7 nucleotides agree with TRBD1. CDR1 is SGHNT and CDR2 is YENEEA in the germline V gene. The CDR3 runs to 14 residues. V dropped 5 bases and J dropped 7; count of bases not matched to a gene: 7. CDR3 amino acids: CASSTRGGGEKLFF. CDR3 nucleotide sequence: TGTGCCAGCAGCACCAGGGGGGGAGGTGAAAAACTGTTTTTT.

This clone was seen more than once but under ten times. J is TRBJ1-3 and V is TRBV11-3, with D tentatively TRBD1 (5 bases). The CDR3 extends over 15 amino acids. Germline V gives CDR1 SGHNT, CDR2 YENEEA. Trimming stripped 2 bases from V and 5 bases from J, with 13 bases between. The CDR3 nucleotides are TGTGCCAGCAGCTTACCACCGGGGCGACGAAACACCATATATTTT. Protein: CASSLPPGRRNTIYF.

The chain employs TRBV19 and TRBJ2-5; 9 bases are shared with TRBD2. J was trimmed by 5 bases and V by 2 bases; bases with no gene match: 9. Germline-derived CDR1 and CDR2 are LNHDA and SQIVND (reference sequence). This CDR3 contains 16 residues. This chain's CDR3 is CASSIIGGRGGETQYF. CDR3 bases: TGTGCCAGTAGTATAATAGGCGGGAGGGGTGGGGAGACCCAGTACTTC.

V gene TRBV29-1 combines with J gene TRBJ1-2; a possible D gene is TRBD1 (5 bases). The germline CDR1 and CDR2 sequences are SQVTM and ANQGSEA. Trimming shortened V by 5 bases and J by 3 bases, and 13 bases separated the two germline ends. This CDR3 has 13 residues. The CDR3 coding sequence is TGCAGCGTTCGGTCCGACAGCGACTATGGCTACACCTTC. Amino acids: CSVRSDSDYGYTF.

V is TRBV6-8 and J is TRBJ1-5; 7 nucleotides align to TRBD1. V lost 8 bases to trimming and J lost 4 bases; unmatched junction nucleotides: 2. Germline values: CDR1 MNHGY, CDR2 SAAAGT. The CDR3 extends over 12 amino acids. The CDR3 loop reads CASGTVNQPQHF. The DNA for the CDR3 is TGTGCCAGCGGGACAGTAAATCAGCCCCAGCATTTT.

The rearrangement links TRBV10-2 to TRBJ2-3; 8 positions match TRBD2. The germline V gene has CDR1 WSHSY and CDR2 SAAADI. The CDR3 sequence is 15 residues long. J was trimmed by 0 bases and V by 5 bases; bases with no gene match: 4. CDR3 sequence reads: CASSRLATSTDTQYF. CDR3 bases: TGCGCCAGCAGTCGACTAGCGACTAGCACAGATACGCAGTATTTT.

This clone has only a few counts. The chain couples TRBV11-3 to TRBJ1-4; D gene uncertain. The CDR3 runs 18 residues. CDR1 is SGHNT, CDR2 YENEEA, per germline. V lost 2 bases to trimming and J lost 8 bases, with 24 bases between them. The CDR3 bases are TGTGCCAGCAGCTTACACCCCCCCACAGATCCGGCCCTGGAAAAACTGTTTTTT. Amino acids: CASSLHPPTDPALEKLFF.

By sample fraction, this clone is large. V usage is TRBV11-3 and J usage is TRBJ1-4; a weak D match, TRBD1 (5 bases). The germline CDR1 and CDR2 sequences are SGHNT and YENEEA. Trimming removed 5 bases from V and 4 bases from J, with 17 bases in between. The length of the CDR3 is 16 residues. This CDR3 reads CASSQRGDTVNEKLFF. The CDR3 DNA follows: TGTGCCAGCAGCCAGAGGGGTGACACCGTTAATGAAAAACTGTTTTTT.

The table lists this clone with a count of one. The V and J genes are TRBV19 and TRBJ2-7; TRBD1 matches 8 bases. This CDR3 comprises 13 residues. V trimming: 0 bases; J trimming: 6 bases; junction bases outside the gene matches: 1. CDR1 and CDR2 from the germline V gene are LNHDA and SQIVND (reference sequence). CDR3: CASSIETGAEQYV. The CDR3 DNA follows: TGTGCCAGTAGTATAGAGACAGGGGCCGAGCAGTACGTC.

The rearrangement joins TRBV14 to TRBJ2-5; D remains ambiguous. CDR1 and CDR2 from the germline V gene are SGHDN and FVKESK. CDR3 length: 12 amino acids. Trimming shortened V by 0 bases and J by 5 bases, and 4 bases separated the two germline ends. CDR3 nucleotide sequence: TGTGCCAGCAGCCAAGACTGGGAGACCCAGTACTTC. This gives the protein CASSQDWETQYF.

The genes are TRBV19 and TRBJ2-1, with unresolved D. This CDR3 contains 14 residues. The V gene's germline CDR1 is LNHDA and CDR2 SQIVND (reference sequence). Trimming cost V 10 bases and J 0 bases, with 13 bases left between them. In nucleotides, the CDR3 is TGTGCCACCACGACGGCTAGCTCCTACAATGAGCAGTTCTTC. Its protein product is CATTTASSYNEQFF.

The chain uses TRBV19 and TRBJ1-2; D perhaps matches TRBD1 (5 bases). Germline lookup yields CDR1 LNHDA and CDR2 SQIVND (reference sequence). The CDR3 has 15 amino acids. V lost 3 bases and J 8 bases, leaving 19 bases between the germline ends. CDR3 sequence (DNA): TGTGCCAGTAGTATTCCCGGGCAGGGAGGTTACGGCTACACCTTC. This gives the protein CASSIPGQGGYGYTF.

The V call is TRBV5-1, the J call TRBJ2-3; 13 bases align to TRBD2. This CDR3 contains 18 residues. Germline CDR1 SGHRS, CDR2 YFSETQ. J lost 2 bases, V lost 3 bases, and 9 bases had no gene match. Written as DNA, the CDR3 is TGCGCCAGCAGCTCCTTTGGACTAGCGGGAGCGTCCACAGATACGCAGTATTTT. Translation gives CASSSFGLAGASTDTQYF.

This clone was observed a few times. V is TRBV6-8 and J is TRBJ1-5; 10 bases match TRBD1. The CDR3 extends over 15 amino acids. Germline CDR1 is MNHGY and CDR2 is SAAAGT. Unmatched junction bases numbered 0, after V lost 2 bases and J lost 2 bases. As DNA, the CDR3 is TGTGCCAGCAGTTACGGGACAGGGGGCAATCAGCCCCAGCATTTT. This gives the protein CASSYGTGGNQPQHF.

The chain recombines TRBV5-1 with TRBJ2-2; 7 positions agree with TRBD2. The CDR3 sequence is 16 residues long. Germline CDR1 and CDR2: SGHRS and YFSETQ. Unmatched junction bases numbered 4, after V lost 0 bases and J lost 2 bases. The DNA for the CDR3 is TGCGCCAGCAGCTTGGGGCGGGAGAGTAACACCGGGGAGCTGTTTTTT. Translating it yields CASSLGRESNTGELFF.